What follows is one TCR beta chain and its context. The sample belongs to a study of spatial heterogeneity in lung cancer. In the study overall: The count of detected beta-chain sequences consistently exceeded that of alpha-chain sequences.

V lost 2 bases to trimming and J lost 0 bases, with 8 bases between them. CDR3 length: 16 residues. CDR1 and CDR2 from the germline V gene are LGHDT and YNNKEL (reference sequence). TCRdb processed the 5' RACE reads anew with MiXCR; each CDR3 protein has one entry. The profile shows fewer than 150,000 distinct CDR3 sequences, about 10% of them singletons. Time point reported: blood at routine non-recurrence follow-up after resection. The TCR was taken from a female donor with early-stage non-small cell lung cancer. Sequences were derived from PBMCs, sampled at follow-up. The chain is built from TRBV3-1 and TRBJ1-6; D is ambiguous. The CDR3 loop reads CASSQRMGSYNSPLHF. DNA for the CDR3: TGTGCCAGCAGCCAAAGGATGGGCTCCTATAATTCACCCCTCCACTTT.